This passage covers 11 T cell receptor beta chains from one sample sequenced in a study of blood T cell repertoires in COVID-19. This table comes from immunoSEQ multiplex PCR, and its TCRdb copy is limited to in-frame clones, with some not included. The sample contains 60,000 or so clones, 90% of which appear only once. Source material: peripheral blood. All receptors derive from a man in his 60s with active COVID-19.

V usage is TRBV5-1 and J usage is TRBJ1-1, with D possibly being TRBD1 (6 bases). CDR3 length: 13 residues. Trimming pared 1 base from V and 4 bases from J, leaving 8 bases between. Germline CDR1 SGHRS, CDR2 YFSETQ. The CDR3 DNA sequence: TGCGCCAGCAGCTTGTCACAGGGCACTGAAGCTTTCTTT. Amino acids: CASSLSQGTEAFF.

The V call is TRBV7-2, the J call TRBJ1-4, with D uncertain. The germline gives CDR1 SGHTA, CDR2 FQGNSA. The CDR3 sequence is 14 residues long. V gave up 4 bases and J gave up 8 bases, with 14 bases separating them. The DNA of the CDR3 is TGTGCCAGCAGCTCCGGGAAAAGCCGGGAAAAACTGTTTTTT. This codes for CASSSGKSREKLFF.

CDR3 DNA: TGTGCCAGCAGCGGGGGACAGGTGGAAGGGACCCAGTACTTC. This codes for CASSGGQVEGTQYF. The genes are TRBV9 and TRBJ2-5, with TRBD1 identical over 8 bases. CDR1 and CDR2 from the germline V gene are SGDLS and YYNGEE. V dropped 3 bases and J dropped 7; count of bases not matched to a gene: 8. CDR3 length equals 14 residues.

This chain uses TRBV30 with TRBJ2-1; 15 bases are shared with TRBD2. CDR3 size: 15 residues. The germline V gene encodes CDR1 GTSNPN and CDR2 SVGIG (reference sequence). J lost 9 bases, V lost 3 bases, and 6 bases had no gene match. The CDR3 region is CAWRTGTSGRSEQFF. The CDR3 DNA is TGTGCCTGGAGAACCGGGACTAGCGGGAGGAGTGAGCAGTTCTTC.

The rearrangement joins TRBV29-1 to TRBJ1-5; the D gene is possibly TRBD1 (6 bases). Germline V gene data show CDR1 as SQVTM and CDR2 as ANQGSEA. Trimming took off 5 bases at V and 1 base at J, with 15 bases between the two ends. The CDR3 runs 15 residues. In DNA, the CDR3 is TGCAGCGTTCCAGGGGCACCTAAGAGCAATCAGCCCCAGCATTTT. Its translation: CSVPGAPKSNQPQHF.

V gene TRBV2 combines with J gene TRBJ2-7; 10 bases are a match to TRBD2. V dropped 7 bases and J dropped 0; count of bases not matched to a gene: 3. CDR3 length equals 14 residues. Germline V gives CDR1 SNHLY, CDR2 FYNNEI. The CDR3 DNA sequence: TGTGCCAGCATCACTAGCGGGAACTCCTACGAGCAGTACTTC. Residues: CASITSGNSYEQYF.

This clone showed up just a few times. Here the CDR3 DNA reads TGTGCCAGCAGTTTGGCATACGAGCAGTACTTC. Residues: CASSLAYEQYF. This chain uses TRBV28 with TRBJ2-7, with D hard to call. V lost 3 bases, J lost 4 bases, and 4 bases lay in between. Germline V gene data show CDR1 as MDHEN and CDR2 as SYDVKM. This CDR3 is built from 11 residues.

The chain is built from TRBV18 and TRBJ2-5; 9 bases match TRBD2. This CDR3 is 18 amino acids long. Germline V gene sequence: CDR1 KGHSH, CDR2 LQKENI. J lost 1 base, V lost 1 base, and 10 bases had no gene match. In DNA form, the CDR3 reads TGTGCCAGCTCACCACTAGGGCTAGCGGGGACCCCCCAAGAGACCCAGTACTTC. Protein sequence: CASSPLGLAGTPQETQYF.

Turning to this clone: Germline and junction disagree at one end, which may indicate a read error. This rearrangement joins TRBV5-6 to TRBJ2-5, with 7 bases aligning to TRBD2. Germline lookup yields CDR1 SGHDT and CDR2 YYEEEE. CDR3 length: 15 residues. CDR3 sequence (DNA): TGTGCCAGCTGCTTGGGAAGGGGAGGGCGGGAGACCCAGTACTTC. Its protein is CASCLGRGGRETQYF.

The rearrangement links TRBV19 to TRBJ2-1; weak D call: TRBD2 (5 bases). The length of the CDR3 is 11 residues. V was cut by 7 bases and J by 7 bases, with 8 bases left in between. Germline values: CDR1 LNHDA, CDR2 SQIVND (reference sequence). CDR3 protein: CASNEGNEQFF. The CDR3, as DNA: TGTGCCAGTAATGAGGGAAATGAGCAGTTCTTC. Combining the CDR3 with reference TRBV19 and TRBJ2-1 gives the whole variable domain DGGITQSPKYLFRKEGQNVTLSCEQNLNHDAMYWYRQDPGQGLRLIYYSQIVNDFQKGDIAEGYSVSREKKESFPLTVTSAQKNPTAFYLCASNEGNEQFFGPGTRLTVL.

This clone is a singleton in its sample. V is TRBV5-8 and J is TRBJ2-1, with unresolved D. The V and J ends lost 2 bases and 8 bases respectively, with 5 bases between them. Per germline, CDR1 SGHTS and CDR2 YDEGEE. The CDR3 has 11 residues. CDR3 region: CASSFSHEQFF. The DNA of the CDR3 is TGTGCCAGCAGCTTCAGTCATGAGCAGTTCTTC.